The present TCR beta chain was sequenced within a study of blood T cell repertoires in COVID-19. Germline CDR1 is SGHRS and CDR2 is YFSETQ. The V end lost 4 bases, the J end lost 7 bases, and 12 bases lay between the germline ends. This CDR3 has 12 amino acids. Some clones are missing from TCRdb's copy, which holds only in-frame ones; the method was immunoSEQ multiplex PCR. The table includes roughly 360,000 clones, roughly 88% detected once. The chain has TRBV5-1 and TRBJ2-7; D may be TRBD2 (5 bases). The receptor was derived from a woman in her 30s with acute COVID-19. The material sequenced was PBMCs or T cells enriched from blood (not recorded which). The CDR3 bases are TGCGCCAGCAGCCAAGGCCCGGGAGAGCAGTACTTC. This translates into CASSQGPGEQYF.